This entry is about one T cell receptor beta chain. As originally analysed: Reference gene primer amplification yielded estimated nucleated cell counts. Measured with immunoSEQ multiplex PCR; TCRdb has only the in-frame clones, and not every one. V and J calls and clone size are copied from that table; D and trimming were computed from the DNA. The data hold some 65,000 clones, with 60% to 75% observed a single time. The V segment lost 7 bases and the J segment 4 bases; nucleotides outside the gene matches: 11. Per the germline V gene, CDR1 is GTSNPN and CDR2 is SVGIG (reference sequence). This CDR3 is 14 amino acids long. These data belong to a study of blood T cell repertoires in COVID-19.

The chain combines TRBV30 with TRBJ2-7, with 9 bases that match TRBD1. The TCR originated in a woman of 80 years or more with acute or convalescent COVID-19. The material sequenced was peripheral blood. The CDR3 DNA sequence: TGTGCCTACACTGCGGACAGGGGTAGGTACGAGCAGTACTTC. Residues: CAYTADRGRYEQYF.